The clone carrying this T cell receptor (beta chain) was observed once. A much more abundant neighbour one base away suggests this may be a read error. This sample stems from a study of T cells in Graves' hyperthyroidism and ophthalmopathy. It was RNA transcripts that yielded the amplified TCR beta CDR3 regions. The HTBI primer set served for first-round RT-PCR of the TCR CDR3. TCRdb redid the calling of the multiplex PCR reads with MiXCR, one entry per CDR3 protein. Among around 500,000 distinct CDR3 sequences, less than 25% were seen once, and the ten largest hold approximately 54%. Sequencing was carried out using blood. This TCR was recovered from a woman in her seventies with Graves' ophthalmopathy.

The CDR3 reads CASSLQQALEAFF. For the CDR3, the DNA is TGTGCCAGCAGTTTACAACAGGCCCTTGAAGCTTTCTTT. The rearrangement links TRBV12-3 or TRBV12-4 to TRBJ1-1, with a possible D match to TRBD1 (5 bases). Trimming removed 2 bases from V and 7 bases from J, with 11 bases in between. This CDR3 is built from 13 residues.